Presented here are 10 T cell receptor beta chains from one specimen sequenced in a study of T-cell memory formation after mild COVID-19. Each CDR3 protein is one row after TCRdb ran MiXCR on the 5' RACE reads. The data hold about 110,000 distinct CDR3 sequences, with around 17% observed a single time. Sequenced material: PBMCs or a T cell subset sorted from them (not recorded which). Source of these receptors: a man between 18 and 29 years old who had mild COVID-19 (a few samples of this study predate the infection). Cell type and time point are not known.

This chain links TRBV7-9 with TRBJ2-7; no clear D gene. Germline assignment: CDR1 SEHNR and CDR2 FQNEAQ (reference sequence). The CDR3 covers 12 residues. V was pared by 5 bases and J by 2 bases, with 7 bases between. The CDR3 DNA sequence: TGTGCCAGCAGCCTGGTACCCTACGAGCAGTACTTC. Translation: CASSLVPYEQYF.

This clonotype occurred a few times. This chain uses TRBV7-2 with TRBJ2-5; a possible D gene is TRBD2 (5 bases). The CDR3 extends over 15 amino acids. With 4 bases removed from V and 1 base from J, the gap between germline ends came to 13 bases. The V gene's germline CDR1 is SGHTA and CDR2 FQGNSA. In nucleotides, the CDR3 is TGTGCCAGCAGCTCCAACGGGATTCCCCAAGAGACCCAGTACTTC. As protein: CASSSNGIPQETQYF.

This clonotype was picked up a small number of times. The chain uses TRBV25-1 and TRBJ1-5; a possible D gene is TRBD1 (5 bases). CDR3 length: 15 residues. V gave up 4 bases and J gave up 0 bases, with 10 bases separating them. Germline V lookup: CDR1 MGHDK, CDR2 SYGVNS. CDR3 amino acids: CASSGQGGSNQPQHF. CDR3 sequence (DNA): TGTGCCAGCAGTGGGCAGGGTGGTAGCAATCAGCCCCAGCATTTT.

The chain is built from TRBV4-2 and TRBJ1-2; no reliable D call. In germline, CDR1 is LGHNA, CDR2 YNFKEQ. V shed 0 bases and J shed 0 bases, with 5 bases lying between them. This CDR3 region has 14 residues. The DNA of the CDR3 is TGTGCCAGCAGCCAAGACCTGACTAACTATGGCTACACCTTC. Encoded protein: CASSQDLTNYGYTF.

This chain connects TRBV12-3 or TRBV12-4 to TRBJ2-2, with no clear D. The CDR3 is 13 residues long. Trimming shortened V by 2 bases and J by 4 bases, and 5 bases separated the two germline ends. This chain's CDR3 is CASSLSATGELFF. The CDR3 DNA reads as TGTGCCAGCAGTTTATCAGCCACCGGGGAGCTGTTTTTT.

This clonotype was detected ten times or more. The J gene is TRBJ1-2, the V gene TRBV29-1, with D possibly being TRBD1 (5 bases). V lost 6 bases to trimming and J lost 4 bases, with 18 bases between them. CDR1 and CDR2 from the germline V gene are SQVTM and ANQGSEA. The CDR3 has 14 residues. CDR3: CSVRRIAGSYGYTF. CDR3 coding DNA: TGCAGCGTCCGACGAATTGCAGGGTCCTATGGCTACACCTTC.

In its sample, this clonotype was seen a few times. The chain couples TRBV18 to TRBJ2-1, with D tentatively TRBD1 or TRBD2 (5 bases each). Germline CDR1 KGHSH, CDR2 LQKENI. The CDR3 extends over 13 amino acids. Trimming left V 3 bases short and J 5 bases short, with 8 bases between. The CDR3 nucleotides are TGTGCCAGCTCACCTCCGGGACACAATGAGCAGTTCTTC. This sequence encodes CASSPPGHNEQFF.

The chain is built from TRBV7-6 and TRBJ2-7; a weak D match, TRBD1 (6 bases). The V and J ends lost 5 bases and 4 bases respectively, with 15 bases between them. The CDR3 totals 14 residues. Germline CDR1 SGHVS, CDR2 FNYEAQ. The CDR3 loop reads CASSPGDRTYEQYF. DNA of the CDR3: TGTGCCAGCAGCCCAGGCGACAGGACATACGAGCAGTACTTC.

This clonotype has ten or more counts. The genes are TRBV12-5 and TRBJ1-1; D possibly corresponds to TRBD1 (5 bases). The V and J ends lost 1 base and 3 bases respectively, with 18 bases between them. Germline V gives CDR1 LGHNT, CDR2 FRNRAP. There are 17 residues in the CDR3. The CDR3 reads CASGLAESWQGDTEAFF. In nucleotides, the CDR3 is TGTGCTAGTGGTTTGGCAGAAAGTTGGCAGGGAGACACTGAAGCTTTCTTT.

The rearrangement links TRBV5-1 to TRBJ1-1; 7 nucleotides align to TRBD1. Germline CDR1 is SGHRS and CDR2 is YFSETQ. V lost 4 bases and J lost 7; bases outside the gene matches: 7. The CDR3 has 13 residues. CDR3 amino acids: CASSTQGQVEAFF. The CDR3 coding sequence is TGCGCCAGCAGCACTCAAGGACAGGTTGAAGCTTTCTTT.